The 14 T cell receptor beta chains below were found in one sample sequenced in a study of metastatic and nonmetastatic thyroid tumors. TCRdb re-called the PCR reads with MiXCR. This table holds some 20,000 clones, about 33% found once. No patient received treatment before thyroid surgery. Sample: adjacent normal tissue. These receptors came from a female donor with papillary thyroid cancer or a benign thyroid nodule (not recorded which). Some clones in this sample may be carry-over from other donors' samples.

The sample holds many counts of this clone. The chain couples TRBV20-1 to TRBJ2-1, with 7 bases lining up with TRBD2. Germline CDR1 reads DFQATT; CDR2 reads SNEGSKA (reference sequence). V shed 1 base, J shed 7 bases, and the junction held 1 base outside the gene matches. This CDR3 is built from 12 residues. The CDR3 DNA reads TGCAGTGCTAGAGGGGGGGGGAATGAGCAGTTCTTC. Its protein product is CSARGGGNEQFF.

This clone has just a few counts. The rearrangement uses TRBV6-1 and TRBJ2-7, with TRBD2 matching over 10 bases. Trimming at V came to 10 bases and at J to 4 bases, leaving 7 bases not matched to a gene. This CDR3 is built from 13 residues. The germline V gene encodes CDR1 MNHNS and CDR2 SASEGT. The CDR3 region is CATSSGRSYEQYF. CDR3 nucleotides: TGTGCCACAAGTAGCGGGAGGTCGTACGAGCAGTACTTC.

This clone was seen many times. The chain combines TRBV9 with TRBJ2-1; 8 bases are a match to TRBD2. This CDR3 has 15 amino acids. Looked up from germline, CDR1 is SGDLS and CDR2 is YYNGEE. The V and J ends lost 3 bases and 6 bases, in that order; junction bases with no gene match: 8. The CDR3: CASSEGAGDSNEQFF. The CDR3 DNA reads TGTGCCAGCAGCGAAGGAGCGGGGGACTCCAATGAGCAGTTCTTC.

This clone was counted a few times. The genes are TRBV11-3 and TRBJ2-2; 7 bases fit TRBD2. Losses at the gene ends were 3 bases for V and 3 bases for J; bases not matched to a gene: 1. Looked up from germline, CDR1 is SGHNT and CDR2 is YENEEA. The CDR3 has 14 amino acids. CDR3 nucleotides: TGTGCCAGCAGCTTTGGGGGGGACACCGGGGAGCTGTTTTTT. Translating it yields CASSFGGDTGELFF.

This rearrangement joins TRBV5-1 to TRBJ1-2, with unresolved D. CDR1 and CDR2 from the germline V gene are SGHRS and YFSETQ. The V gene lost 0 bases and the J gene lost 5 bases, with 14 bases spanning the gap. The CDR3 has 15 amino acids. The CDR3 sequence: CASSLDSSLSYGYTF. The CDR3, as DNA: TGCGCCAGCAGCTTGGATTCATCCCTTAGTTATGGCTACACCTTC.

The chain uses TRBV6-2 or TRBV6-3 and TRBJ2-7; 9 bases fit TRBD2. The CDR3 consists of 17 residues. V was pared by 6 bases and J by 0 bases, with 12 bases of the junction left unmatched. CDR1 is MNHEY and CDR2 is SVGEGT in the germline V gene. The CDR3 region is CASSLPLAGISSYEQYF. For the CDR3, the DNA is TGTGCCAGCAGCCTACCCCTAGCGGGGATTAGCTCCTACGAGCAGTACTTC.

Comment on this clone: No conserved phenylalanine or tryptophan is present at the end of the CDR3, so a read error is the likely explanation. This sequence joins TRBV10-3 and TRBJ2-3, with D uncertain. The CDR3 spans 10 residues. CDR1 and CDR2 (germline): ENHRY, SYGVKD. Trimming cost V 8 bases and J 6 bases, with 6 bases left between them. The CDR3 sequence is CAIFTDTQYV. In DNA form, the CDR3 reads TGTGCCATCTTTACGGATACGCAGTATGTG.

The V call is TRBV20-1, the J call TRBJ2-7; D is tentatively TRBD1 or TRBD2 (6 bases each). CDR3 length equals 14 residues. CDR1 is DFQATT and CDR2 is SNEGSKA in the germline V gene (reference sequence). V gave up 0 bases and J gave up 2 bases, with 11 bases separating them. CDR3 protein: CSARDRGPTYEQYF. The CDR3 DNA follows: TGCAGTGCTAGAGATCGGGGGCCTACCTACGAGCAGTACTTC.

This clone showed up just a few times. This chain links TRBV27 with TRBJ2-7, with a weak D call TRBD2 (6 bases). The CDR3 runs 16 residues. Germline V gene data show CDR1 as MNHEY and CDR2 as SMNVEV (reference sequence). Trimming left V 4 bases short and J 2 bases short, with 18 bases between. The CDR3 coding sequence is TGTGCCAGCAGTTCTCAGATGGAGGGAAACCCCTACGAGCAGTACTTC. Translated, it gives CASSSQMEGNPYEQYF.

This clone is labeled medium-sized. This sequence joins TRBV4-1 and TRBJ2-1; 9 bases align to TRBD2. V gave up 4 bases and J gave up 3 bases; unmatched junction bases: 7. The CDR3 covers 16 residues. The germline gives CDR1 MGHRA, CDR2 YSYEKL. CDR3 bases: TGCGCCAGCAGCCGCGCGGGGGGGCTAGTCTACAATGAGCAGTTCTTC. Its translation is CASSRAGGLVYNEQFF.

The chain has TRBV10-2 and TRBJ2-7; D unclear. The CDR3 has 15 amino acids. Trimming left V 2 bases short and J 5 bases short, with 16 bases between. The germline V gene encodes CDR1 WSHSY and CDR2 SAAADI. DNA of the CDR3: TGCGCCAGCAGTGAGGGCCGGACGGAGTCCCACGAGCAGTACTTC. Amino acid sequence: CASSEGRTESHEQYF.

This clone was seen only a few times. The CDR3, as DNA: TGTGCCAGCAGTCTAGCGGGAGGGCCTGACGAGCAGTACTTC. It yields the protein CASSLAGGPDEQYF. The gene calls are TRBV7-8 and TRBJ2-7, with 12 bases lining up with TRBD2. The CDR3 is made up of 14 amino acids. Germline CDR1 SGHVS, CDR2 FQNEAQ. Unmatched junction bases numbered 5, after V lost 6 bases and J lost 5 bases.

V and J are TRBV7-3 and TRBJ2-2; the D gene could be TRBD1 or TRBD2 (5 bases each). Germline values: CDR1 SGHTA, CDR2 FQGTGA. V lost 5 bases and J lost 6, with 13 bases in between. This CDR3 has 14 amino acids. The CDR3 sequence: CASSPRLGAGELFF. The CDR3 DNA reads as TGTGCCAGCAGCCCTAGGTTGGGGGCCGGGGAGCTGTTTTTT.

This clone has more than one count but fewer than ten. V is TRBV15 and J is TRBJ1-3; tentatively, D is TRBD1 (5 bases). In germline, CDR1 is LNHNV, CDR2 YYDKDF (reference sequence). The CDR3 loop spans 12 amino acids. The germline V and J ends were trimmed by 5 bases and 16 bases, with 18 bases remaining between them. Here the CDR3 DNA reads TGTGCCACCAGCCCGGACTCAGGACACGGTTATTTT. It translates to CATSPDSGHGYF.